The clone carrying this T cell receptor beta chain came up a few times. Antigen: not known. Looked up from germline, CDR1 is SGHTA and CDR2 is FQGNSA. V was shortened by 5 bases and J by 5 bases, with 9 bases between the two germline ends. The CDR3 sequence is 12 residues long. This sample was taken from a study of cytotoxic CD8 clonotypes in ibrutinib-treated CLL. Study outcomes and limitations: Sampling times, which were not matched between the groups, differed between sustained-remission patients and progressing patients. Researchers report that baseline clonality outpaced age-matched healthy donors and tracked circulating CD8+ T-cell counts. At ibrutinib response, clonality increased, and at progression it declined back toward baseline. Clonotypes that were public were uncommon, and they contracted or stayed stable on treatment.

Assay: immunoSEQ multiplex PCR; the TCRdb copy retains only in-frame clones and omits some. This table has about 130,000 clones, around three quarters appearing once. The clonotype originates from a human donor with chronic lymphocytic leukemia. Material: PBMCs, obtained after 12 months of ibrutinib treatment. This chain uses TRBV7-2 with TRBJ2-5; D perhaps matches TRBD1 (5 bases). The CDR3 DNA follows: TGTGCCAGCAGCCCGAAGGGGGAGACCCAGTACTTC. Amino acid sequence: CASSPKGETQYF.